This TCR beta chain comes out of a study of T cells in Graves' hyperthyroidism and ophthalmopathy. Aged 18 to 65, the patients had hyperthyroidism that was newly diagnosed and had lasted under 2 months. Germline CDR1 SGHVS, CDR2 FQNEAQ. This CDR3 has 15 amino acids. V shed 4 bases and J shed 7 bases, with 16 bases lying between them. This clonotype was seen a few times. Antigen: not known. Findings and limits, study-wide: Ophthalmopathy stood apart from stable hyperthyroidism in a 13 V-J model.

It was RNA transcripts that yielded the amplified TCR beta CDR3 regions. During a first-round RT-PCR of the TCR CDR3, the HTBI primer set was used. One entry per CDR3 protein, called by TCRdb with MiXCR from the multiplex PCR reads. The table lists over 700,000 distinct CDR3 sequences, roughly a sixth of them singletons. The sample consisted of blood. This receptor was taken from a woman between 50 and 59 years old with Graves' hyperthyroidism that later progressed to Graves' ophthalmopathy. The chain employs TRBV7-8 and TRBJ2-2, with no clear D. For the CDR3, the DNA is TGTGCCAGCAGCTCCTCAAGGCCTCCCTTCGGGGAGCTGTTTTTT. This encodes CASSSSRPPFGELFF.